Below are 13 T cell receptor beta chains sequenced from a single sample in a study of T cells in Graves' hyperthyroidism and ophthalmopathy. The TCR beta CDR3 regions underwent amplification using RNA transcripts as the source. HTBI primers were used for first-round RT-PCR of the TCR CDR3. TCRdb independently ran MiXCR on the multiplex PCR reads; one entry per CDR3 protein. Found here are some 500,000 distinct CDR3 sequences, around a quarter of them singletons; the top ten hold approximately 11%. The material sequenced was blood. The receptors here all came from a woman younger than 45 with Graves' ophthalmopathy.

In its sample, this clonotype was seen many times. This chain uses TRBV13 with TRBJ2-5; D may be TRBD2 (7 bases). This CDR3 spans 16 amino acids. Trimming removed 1 base from V and 5 bases from J, with 17 bases in between. From germline, CDR1 is PRHDT and CDR2 FYEKMQ (reference sequence). The CDR3 DNA sequence: TGTGCCAGCAGCTTAGCCGGGGGGCCTTATCTGGAGACCCAGTACTTC. This sequence encodes CASSLAGGPYLETQYF.

This clonotype showed up many times. The chain carries TRBV10-3 and TRBJ1-1; tentatively, D is TRBD1 (5 bases). The CDR3 covers 14 residues. Between the trimmed V and J ends, which lost 7 bases and 4 bases, there was a span of 16 bases. In germline, CDR1 is ENHRY, CDR2 SYGVKD. The CDR3 region is CAITDQGGSTEAFF. The CDR3, as DNA: TGTGCCATCACTGACCAGGGAGGCTCCACTGAAGCTTTCTTT.

This clonotype has ten or more counts. This chain links TRBV29-1 with TRBJ2-7; weak D call: TRBD1 (8 bases). V lost 7 bases and J 4 bases, leaving 23 bases between the germline ends. CDR1 and CDR2 from the germline V gene are SQVTM and ANQGSEA. This CDR3 has 15 residues. CDR3 sequence reads: CSAGGAGQDFYEQYF. The CDR3 bases are TGCAGCGCGGGGGGTGCGGGACAGGATTTTTACGAGCAGTACTTC.

This clonotype was counted ten times or more. The chain couples TRBV11-3 to TRBJ2-5, with D perhaps given as TRBD1 or TRBD2 (5 bases each). Germline CDR1 and CDR2: SGHNT and YENEEA. V lost 1 base and J 5 bases, leaving 5 bases between the germline ends. This CDR3 spans 12 amino acids. CDR3 protein: CASSLGDETQYF. The CDR3 coding sequence is TGTGCCAGCAGCTTAGGGGACGAGACCCAGTACTTC. The variable domain in full, completed from reference TRBV11-3 and TRBJ2-5, reads EAGVVQSPRYKIIEKKQPVAFWCNPISGHNTLYWYLQNLGQGPELLIRYENEEAVDDSQLPKDRFSAERLKGVDSTLKIQPAELGDSAVYLCASSLGDETQYFGPGTRLLVL.

This clonotype was seen ten or more times. This sequence joins TRBV28 and TRBJ2-7; D remains ambiguous. Trimming removed 3 bases from V and 2 bases from J, with 29 bases in between. In germline, CDR1 is MDHEN, CDR2 SYDVKM. This CDR3 is built from 20 residues. The CDR3 loop is CASSFGSPQRTPEDPYEQYF. The DNA of the CDR3 is TGTGCCAGCAGTTTTGGGTCGCCTCAGAGGACCCCAGAGGACCCCTACGAGCAGTACTTC.

There are many counts of this clonotype. The V call is TRBV29-1, the J call TRBJ1-1; D unclear. This CDR3 contains 11 residues. CDR1 is SQVTM and CDR2 is ANQGSEA in the germline V gene. V gave up 7 bases and J gave up 10 bases, with 16 bases separating them. The CDR3 DNA reads as TGCAGCGCAGACCCGGGCGATAGAGCTTTCTTT. Encoded protein: CSADPGDRAFF.

The gene calls are TRBV19 and TRBJ1-2; D is perhaps TRBD1 (5 bases). CDR1 is LNHDA and CDR2 is SQIVND in the germline V gene (reference sequence). This CDR3 spans 15 amino acids. The ends were cut back, 5 bases at V and 3 bases at J, with 16 bases in the middle. The CDR3 protein is CASSARDGLYYGYTF. The CDR3 nucleotides are TGTGCCAGTAGTGCCCGGGACGGCCTCTACTATGGCTACACCTTC. The full variable domain, rest sourced from reference TRBV19 and TRBJ1-2, is DGGITQSPKYLFRKEGQNVTLSCEQNLNHDAMYWYRQDPGQGLRLIYYSQIVNDFQKGDIAEGYSVSREKKESFPLTVTSAQKNPTAFYLCASSARDGLYYGYTFGSGTRLTVV.

The chain employs TRBV6-2 or TRBV6-3 and TRBJ2-5; 9 nucleotides agree with TRBD2. Looked up from germline, CDR1 is MNHEY and CDR2 is SVGEGT. The trim removed 0 bases at V and 1 base at J, leaving 9 bases unmatched. The CDR3 has 18 residues. The CDR3 region has the DNA TGTGCCAGCAGTTACTCGAGGAGGGCTAGCGGGACCCAAGAGACCCAGTACTTC. Its protein product is CASSYSRRASGTQETQYF.

This clonotype was seen at least ten times. Compared with germline, one end of the junction differs, possibly owing to a read error. This chain links TRBV7-7 with TRBJ2-5, with TRBD2 as a possible D gene (5 bases). The CDR3 totals 17 residues. CDR1 and CDR2 (germline): SSHAT, FNYEAQ (reference sequence). The CDR3 reads CASSLALGLLGQETQYF. The DNA of the CDR3 is TGTGCTAGCAGCTTAGCGCTAGGACTCCTAGGCCAAGAGACCCAGTACTTC.

This clonotype was recorded many times. This CDR3 reads CSASRDTQLYGYTF. The CDR3 DNA reads TGCAGTGCTAGTCGGGACACACAACTTTATGGCTACACCTTC. The rearrangement links TRBV20-1 to TRBJ1-2, with D perhaps matching TRBD1 (6 bases). The germline V and J ends were trimmed by 3 bases and 5 bases, with 16 bases remaining between them. This CDR3 is built from 14 residues. The germline V gene encodes CDR1 DFQATT and CDR2 SNEGSKA (reference sequence).

This clonotype was detected a few times. The chain links TRBV19 to TRBJ1-2; possibly TRBD1 for D (5 bases). CDR3 length: 15 residues. Germline CDR1 LNHDA, CDR2 SQIVND (reference sequence). Trimming shortened V by 3 bases and J by 0 bases, and 11 bases separated the two germline ends. The CDR3 protein is CASSISGLANYGYTF. The CDR3 DNA reads TGTGCCAGTAGTATCTCGGGACTAGCTAACTATGGCTACACCTTC.

This chain uses TRBV12-3 or TRBV12-4 with TRBJ2-5; D gene unclear. Trimming stripped 6 bases from V and 6 bases from J, with 17 bases between. The CDR3 is 14 amino acids. The CDR3 loop reads CASSVAGDFQTQYF. The CDR3 nucleotides read TGTGCCAGCAGCGTAGCTGGAGATTTCCAGACCCAGTACTTC.

There are many counts of this clonotype. This sequence joins TRBV30 and TRBJ1-1; D is unclear. CDR1 is GTSNPN, CDR2 SVGIG, per germline (reference sequence). Trimming removed 4 bases at V and 2 bases at J, with 14 bases between. The CDR3 is made up of 14 amino acids. The DNA of the CDR3 is TGTGCCTGGATTCGGGGATTTTTAAACACTGAAGCTTTCTTT. It codes for CAWIRGFLNTEAFF.